This TCR beta chain was documented in a study of shared clonotypes between healthy human individuals. The CDR3 extends over 15 amino acids. Germline CDR1 is SGHDN and CDR2 is FVKESK. V was pared by 3 bases and J by 3 bases, with 0 bases of the junction left unmatched. Of note for this clone: What it recognizes is unknown.

Sequenced by immunoSEQ multiplex PCR; TCRdb stores in-frame clones only, minus some. The table lists around 940,000 clones, over 75% of them singletons, with nearly 1.5% in the top ten. Study results and limitations: Sequencing depth was expected to influence donor clonotype sharing.

The TCR originated in a man between 18 and 35 years old in good health. What was sequenced was memory CD4+ T cells sorted from blood. Subset defined: CD45RA-negative fraction. This chain uses TRBV14 with TRBJ1-6; 9 bases map to TRBD1. The CDR3 coding sequence is TGTGCCAGCAGCCAGACAGGGGGCTATAATTCACCCCTCCACTTT. Its translation: CASSQTGGYNSPLHF.